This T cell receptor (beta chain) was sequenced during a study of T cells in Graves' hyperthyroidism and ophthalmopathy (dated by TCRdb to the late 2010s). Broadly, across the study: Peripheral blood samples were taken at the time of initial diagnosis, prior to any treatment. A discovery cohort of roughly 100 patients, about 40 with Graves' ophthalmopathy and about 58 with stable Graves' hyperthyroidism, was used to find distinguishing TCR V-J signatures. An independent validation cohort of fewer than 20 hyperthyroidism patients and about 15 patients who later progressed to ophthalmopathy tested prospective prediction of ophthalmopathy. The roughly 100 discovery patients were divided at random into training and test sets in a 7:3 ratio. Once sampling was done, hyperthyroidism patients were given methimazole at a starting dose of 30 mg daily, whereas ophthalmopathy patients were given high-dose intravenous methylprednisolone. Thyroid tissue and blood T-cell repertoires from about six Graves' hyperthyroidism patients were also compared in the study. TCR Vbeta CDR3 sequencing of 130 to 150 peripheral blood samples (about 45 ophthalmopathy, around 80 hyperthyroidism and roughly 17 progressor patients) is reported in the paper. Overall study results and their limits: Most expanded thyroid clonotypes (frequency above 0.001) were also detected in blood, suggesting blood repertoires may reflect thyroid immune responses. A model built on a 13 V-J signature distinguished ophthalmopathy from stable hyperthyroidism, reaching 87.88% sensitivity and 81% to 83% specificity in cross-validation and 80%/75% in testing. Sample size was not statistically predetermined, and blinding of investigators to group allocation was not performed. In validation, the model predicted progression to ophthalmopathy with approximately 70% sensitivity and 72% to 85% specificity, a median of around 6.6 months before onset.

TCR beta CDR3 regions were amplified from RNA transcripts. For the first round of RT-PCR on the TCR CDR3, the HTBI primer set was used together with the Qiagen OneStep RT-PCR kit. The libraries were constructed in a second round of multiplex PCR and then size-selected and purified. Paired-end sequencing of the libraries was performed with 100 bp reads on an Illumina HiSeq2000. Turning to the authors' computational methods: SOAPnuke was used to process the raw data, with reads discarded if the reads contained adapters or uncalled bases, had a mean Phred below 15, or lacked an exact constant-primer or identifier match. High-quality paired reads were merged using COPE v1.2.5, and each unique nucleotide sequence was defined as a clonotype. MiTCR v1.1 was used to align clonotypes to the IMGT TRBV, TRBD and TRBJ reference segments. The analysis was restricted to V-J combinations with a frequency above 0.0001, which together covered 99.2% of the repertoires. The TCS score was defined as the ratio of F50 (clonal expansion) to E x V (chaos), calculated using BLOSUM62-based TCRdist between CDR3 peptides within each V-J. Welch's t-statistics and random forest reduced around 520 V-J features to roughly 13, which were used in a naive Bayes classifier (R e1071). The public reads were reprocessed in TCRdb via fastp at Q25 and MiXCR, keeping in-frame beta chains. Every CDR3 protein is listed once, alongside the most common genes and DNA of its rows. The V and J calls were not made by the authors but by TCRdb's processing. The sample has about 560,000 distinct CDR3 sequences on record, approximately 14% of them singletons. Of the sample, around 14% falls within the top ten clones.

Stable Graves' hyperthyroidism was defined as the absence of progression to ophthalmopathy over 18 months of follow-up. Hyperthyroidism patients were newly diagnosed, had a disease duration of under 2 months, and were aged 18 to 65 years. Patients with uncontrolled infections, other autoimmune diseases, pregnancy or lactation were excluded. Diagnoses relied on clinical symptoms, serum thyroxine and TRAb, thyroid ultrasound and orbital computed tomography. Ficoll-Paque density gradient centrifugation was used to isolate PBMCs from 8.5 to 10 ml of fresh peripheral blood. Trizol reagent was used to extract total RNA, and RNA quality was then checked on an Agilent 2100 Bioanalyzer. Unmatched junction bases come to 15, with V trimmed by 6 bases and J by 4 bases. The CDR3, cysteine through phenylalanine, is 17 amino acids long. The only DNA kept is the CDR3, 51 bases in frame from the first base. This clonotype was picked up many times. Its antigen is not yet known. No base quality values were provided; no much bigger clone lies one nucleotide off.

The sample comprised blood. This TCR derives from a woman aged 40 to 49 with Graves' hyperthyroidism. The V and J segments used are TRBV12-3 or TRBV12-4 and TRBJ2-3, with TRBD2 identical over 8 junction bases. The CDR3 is CASSRLAPGSLSDTQYF. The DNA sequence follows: TGTGCCAGCAGCAGACTAGCGCCGGGAAGTTTGTCAGATACGCAGTATTTT.